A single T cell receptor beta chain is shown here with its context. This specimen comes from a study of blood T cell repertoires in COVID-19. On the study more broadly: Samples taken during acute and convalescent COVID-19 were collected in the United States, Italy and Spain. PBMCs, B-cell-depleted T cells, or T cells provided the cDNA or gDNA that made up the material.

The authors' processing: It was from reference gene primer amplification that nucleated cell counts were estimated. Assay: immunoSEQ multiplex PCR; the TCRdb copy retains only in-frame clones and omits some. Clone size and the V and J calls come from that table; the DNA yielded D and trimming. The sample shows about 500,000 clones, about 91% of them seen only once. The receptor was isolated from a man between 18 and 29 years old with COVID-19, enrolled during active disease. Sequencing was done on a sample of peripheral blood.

This chain's CDR3 is CASSYLAGENNEQFF. The CDR3 nucleotides read TGCGCCAGCAGCTACCTAGCGGGGGAAAACAATGAGCAGTTCTTC. The V call is TRBV5-1, the J call TRBJ2-1; 10 bases line up with TRBD2. Germline V gives CDR1 SGHRS, CDR2 YFSETQ. After removal of 3 bases from V and 5 bases from J, the junction contained 5 bases not matched to a gene. This CDR3 has 15 residues.